The 21 T cell receptor beta chains below were found in one sample sequenced in a study of cytomegalovirus exposure and HLA in healthy donors listed by TCRdb under 2017. Library preparation employed the immunoSEQ multiplex PCR assay. A mixture of 60 forward primers for TCR Vbeta segments and 13 reverse primers for TCR Jbeta segments was used in the multiplex PCR. This immuneACCESS table, as held by TCRdb, lists in-frame sequences with V and J called but not all clones. Of the missing ones, under half trace to an unresolved V gene in checked studies; the others have no known cause. The sample table holds 180,000 or so clones, of which 82% were seen once. The ten biggest clones cover approximately 1.4% of the sample. Sequencing was performed on PBMCs. Receptors originate from a man aged 35-49 years in good health and CMV-seronegative.

This chain connects TRBV4-2 to TRBJ2-1, with a possible D match to TRBD2 (5 bases). V was pared by 0 bases and J by 12 bases, with 18 bases between. CDR3 length: 15 residues. Germline V gene data show CDR1 as LGHNA and CDR2 as YNFKEQ. The chain's CDR3 is CASSQEPGSRIGQFF. CDR3 nucleotides: TGTGCCAGCAGCCAAGAACCGGGATCTAGAATCGGGCAGTTCTTC.

This clone was detected only a few times. The V and J genes are TRBV7-9 and TRBJ2-7; D call uncertain. The CDR3 contains 11 residues. The V end lost 5 bases, the J end lost 3 bases, and 5 bases lay between the germline ends. Germline V lookup: CDR1 SEHNR, CDR2 FQNEAQ (reference sequence). The CDR3 region has the DNA TGTGCCAGCAGCCCCATCTACGAGCAGTACTTC. Protein product: CASSPIYEQYF. Full variable domain (rest looked up from reference TRBV7-9 and TRBJ2-7): DTGVSQNPRHKITKRGQNVTFRCDPISEHNRLYWYRQTLGQGPEFLTYFQNEAQLEKSRLLSDRFSAERPKGSFSTLEIQRTEQGDSAMYLCASSPIYEQYFGPGTRLTVT.

Comment on this clone: This specimen includes other DNA sequences encoding the same CDR3. The rearrangement links TRBV27 to TRBJ2-7; the match to TRBD2 covers 7 bases. V shed 7 bases and J 3 bases; nucleotides not matched to a gene: 21. The V gene's germline CDR1 is MNHEY and CDR2 SMNVEV (reference sequence). The CDR3 has 18 amino acids. This chain's CDR3 is CASTPRLAGVLKGYEQYF. CDR3 nucleotide sequence: TGTGCCAGCACCCCAAGACTGGCGGGAGTACTAAAGGGCTACGAGCAGTACTTC.

The chain has TRBV27 and TRBJ1-3; TRBD1 matches at 7 bases. The CDR3 has 15 amino acids. V was clipped by 10 bases and J by 4 bases; unmatched bases: 13. CDR1 and CDR2 from the germline V gene are MNHEY and SMNVEV (reference sequence). The CDR3: CAKRTGPIPGNTIYF. The DNA of the CDR3 is TGTGCCAAAAGGACAGGCCCTATCCCCGGAAACACCATATATTTT.

This chain uses TRBV6-5 with TRBJ2-3; 12 bases are shared with TRBD2. Germline CDR1 and CDR2: MNHEY and SVGAGI. Trimming cost V 4 bases and J 2 bases; bases outside gene matches: 4. The CDR3 contains 16 residues. CDR3 sequence: CASSSPSGGATDTQYF. The DNA for the CDR3 is TGTGCCAGCAGTTCCCCTAGCGGGGGGGCCACAGATACGCAGTATTTT.

This clone showed up just a few times. The chain links TRBV11-3 to TRBJ1-4; D is undetermined. The CDR3 consists of 15 residues. The ends were cut back, 5 bases at V and 0 bases at J, with 10 bases in the middle. CDR1 is SGHNT, CDR2 YENEEA, per germline. The CDR3 reads CASSPRTATNEKLFF. The CDR3 DNA reads TGTGCCAGCAGCCCGCGGACTGCAACTAATGAAAAACTGTTTTTT.

The chain carries TRBV4-3 and TRBJ2-7; 7 nucleotides match TRBD1. Trimming cost V 3 bases and J 3 bases; bases outside gene matches: 2. The CDR3 extends over 13 amino acids. Germline CDR1 is LGHNA and CDR2 is YSLEER. Here the CDR3 DNA reads TGCGCCAGCAGCCATGACAGGGACTACGAGCAGTACTTC. It specifies CASSHDRDYEQYF.

This clone was detected a few times. The V and J genes are TRBV7-9 and TRBJ1-5; D call uncertain. The CDR3 is 15 residues long. Trimming shortened V by 5 bases and J by 2 bases, and 13 bases separated the two germline ends. Germline lookup yields CDR1 SEHNR and CDR2 FQNEAQ (reference sequence). The CDR3 spells CASSREASGNQPQHF. Written as DNA, the CDR3 is TGTGCCAGCAGCCGAGAGGCGTCGGGCAATCAGCCCCAGCATTTT.

The chain joins TRBV9 to TRBJ2-5; D possibly corresponds to TRBD2 (7 bases). Germline CDR1 reads SGDLS; CDR2 reads YYNGEE. The CDR3 loop spans 19 amino acids. V shed 3 bases and J shed 5 bases, with 29 bases lying between them. This CDR3 is CASSATTVQGMGGRETQYF. In DNA form, the CDR3 reads TGTGCCAGCAGCGCCACTACAGTACAGGGTATGGGGGGGAGGGAGACCCAGTACTTC.

This chain links TRBV7-9 with TRBJ2-2; D remains unclear. There are 13 residues in the CDR3. Looked up from germline, CDR1 is SEHNR and CDR2 is FQNEAQ (reference sequence). With 5 bases removed from V and 0 bases from J, the gap between germline ends came to 4 bases. The CDR3 sequence: CASSPANTGELFF. Here the CDR3 DNA reads TGTGCCAGCAGCCCAGCGAACACCGGGGAGCTGTTTTTT.

V gene TRBV27 combines with J gene TRBJ2-7, with TRBD2 identical over 7 bases. V dropped 5 bases and J dropped 4; count of bases not matched to a gene: 14. The CDR3 totals 16 residues. Per germline, CDR1 MNHEY and CDR2 SMNVEV (reference sequence). CDR3 sequence: CASSPLGRVAKYEQYF. The CDR3 region has the DNA TGTGCCAGCAGTCCACTGGGGAGGGTAGCTAAATACGAGCAGTACTTC.

The chain uses TRBV7-9 and TRBJ1-2, with TRBD1 as a possible D gene (6 bases). Germline CDR1 SEHNR, CDR2 FQNEAQ (reference sequence). The CDR3 runs to 13 residues. V was pared by 4 bases and J by 5 bases, with 11 bases between. CDR3 sequence: CASSSNRVYGYTF. The CDR3, as DNA: TGTGCCAGCAGCTCAAACAGGGTATATGGCTACACCTTC. Full variable domain (rest looked up from reference TRBV7-9 and TRBJ1-2): DTGVSQNPRHKITKRGQNVTFRCDPISEHNRLYWYRQTLGQGPEFLTYFQNEAQLEKSRLLSDRFSAERPKGSFSTLEIQRTEQGDSAMYLCASSSNRVYGYTFGSGTRLTVV.

The chain has TRBV6-5 and TRBJ2-5; weak D call: TRBD1 (5 bases). This CDR3 spans 13 amino acids. Trimming took 4 bases from V and 3 from J, leaving 9 bases between them. Germline V gene data show CDR1 as MNHEY and CDR2 as SVGAGI. CDR3 sequence reads: CASSWVREETQYF. For the CDR3, the DNA is TGTGCCAGCAGTTGGGTCAGGGAAGAGACCCAGTACTTC.

The chain is built from TRBV7-9 and TRBJ1-2; weak D call: TRBD1 (6 bases). V dropped 1 base and J dropped 0 bases, with 12 bases sitting between them. The CDR3 is 16 amino acids. Per the germline V gene, CDR1 is SEHNR and CDR2 is FQNEAQ (reference sequence). CDR3 coding DNA: TGTGCCAGCAGCTTAGGAGGACAGACCACTAACTATGGCTACACCTTC. Translated, it gives CASSLGGQTTNYGYTF.

The genes are TRBV2 and TRBJ2-3; D is unresolved. From germline, CDR1 is SNHLY and CDR2 FYNNEI. This CDR3 is 14 amino acids long. Trimming left V 5 bases short and J 0 bases short, with 9 bases between. CDR3 in amino acids: CASSFSGSTDTQYF. CDR3 bases: TGTGCCAGCAGTTTCTCTGGCAGCACAGATACGCAGTATTTT.

CDR3 nucleotides: TGTGCCAGCAGCGCACAGTATTCTAATGAAAAACTGTTTTTT. Its translation is CASSAQYSNEKLFF. The chain combines TRBV9 with TRBJ1-4; D gene ambiguous. The CDR3 contains 14 residues. The germline V gene has CDR1 SGDLS and CDR2 YYNGEE. Trimming removed 3 bases at V and 3 bases at J, with 9 bases between.

This chain uses TRBV13 with TRBJ2-7, with 10 bases that match TRBD1. Germline CDR1 PRHDT, CDR2 FYEKMQ (reference sequence). This CDR3 region has 15 residues. V lost 5 bases, J lost 3 bases, and 7 bases stayed unmatched. The CDR3 region has the DNA TGTGCCAGCAGCCTGACCGACAGGGGGCGCTACGAGCAGTACTTC. It encodes CASSLTDRGRYEQYF.

CDR3 amino acids: CASSLVGGGTPIAKNIQYF. The CDR3 region has the DNA TGTGCCAGCAGCTTAGTTGGGGGGGGGACCCCAATAGCCAAAAACATTCAGTACTTC. The V gene is TRBV11-3, the J gene TRBJ2-4, with 7 bases aligning to TRBD2. V lost 1 base to trimming and J lost 0 bases; unmatched junction nucleotides: 12. This CDR3 comprises 19 residues. Germline CDR1 reads SGHNT; CDR2 reads YENEEA.

V gene TRBV14 combines with J gene TRBJ2-1, with 9 bases lining up with TRBD2. The trim removed 2 bases at V and 3 bases at J, leaving 2 bases unmatched. CDR1 is SGHDN, CDR2 FVKESK, per germline. The CDR3 extends over 15 amino acids. The CDR3 DNA reads as TGTGCCAGCAGCCAACTAGCGGGAATCTACAATGAGCAGTTCTTC. It codes for CASSQLAGIYNEQFF.

The chain links TRBV11-3 to TRBJ2-7; 12 positions match TRBD2. The CDR3 covers 15 residues. The V and J ends lost 5 bases and 5 bases, in that order; junction bases with no gene match: 7. Germline V gene lookup returns CDR1 SGHNT and CDR2 YENEEA. Here the CDR3 reads CASSPRTSGVHEQYF. Here the CDR3 DNA reads TGTGCCAGCAGCCCCCGGACTAGCGGGGTCCACGAGCAGTACTTC.

The genes are TRBV7-3 and TRBJ2-7; perhaps TRBD2 as D (7 bases). Per germline, CDR1 SGHTA and CDR2 FQGTGA. The length of the CDR3 is 13 residues. Trimming pared 2 bases from V and 4 bases from J, leaving 9 bases between. The CDR3 here is CASSLEGGYEQYF. CDR3 in DNA: TGTGCCAGCAGCTTAGAGGGGGGGTACGAGCAGTACTTC.